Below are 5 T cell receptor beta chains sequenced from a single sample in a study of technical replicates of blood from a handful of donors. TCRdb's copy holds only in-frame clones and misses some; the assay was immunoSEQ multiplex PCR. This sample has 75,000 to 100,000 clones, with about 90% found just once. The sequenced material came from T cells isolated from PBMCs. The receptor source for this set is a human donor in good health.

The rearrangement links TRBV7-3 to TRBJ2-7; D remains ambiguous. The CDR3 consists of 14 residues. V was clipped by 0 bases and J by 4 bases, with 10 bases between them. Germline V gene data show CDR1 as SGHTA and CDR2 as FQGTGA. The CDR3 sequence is CASSLTDGHYEQYF. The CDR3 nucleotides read TGTGCCAGCAGCTTAACAGATGGCCATTACGAGCAGTACTTC.

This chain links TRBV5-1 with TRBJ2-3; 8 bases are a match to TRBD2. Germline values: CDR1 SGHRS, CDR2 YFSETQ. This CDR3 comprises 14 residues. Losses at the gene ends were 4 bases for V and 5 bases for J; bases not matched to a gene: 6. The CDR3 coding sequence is TGCGCCAGCAGCCCGGACAGCGGGGGAGATACGCAGTATTTT. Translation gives CASSPDSGGDTQYF.

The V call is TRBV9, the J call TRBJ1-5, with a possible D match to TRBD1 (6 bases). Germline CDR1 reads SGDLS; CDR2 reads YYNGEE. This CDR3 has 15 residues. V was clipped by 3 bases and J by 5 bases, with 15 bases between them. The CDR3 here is CASSANQGSDQPQHF. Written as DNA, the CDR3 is TGTGCCAGCAGCGCCAATCAGGGGAGCGATCAGCCCCAGCATTTT.

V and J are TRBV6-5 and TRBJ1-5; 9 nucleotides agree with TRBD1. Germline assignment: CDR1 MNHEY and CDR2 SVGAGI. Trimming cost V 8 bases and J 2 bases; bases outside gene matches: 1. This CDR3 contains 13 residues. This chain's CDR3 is CASRQGGNQPQHF. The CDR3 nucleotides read TGTGCCAGCCGACAGGGGGGCAATCAGCCCCAGCATTTT.

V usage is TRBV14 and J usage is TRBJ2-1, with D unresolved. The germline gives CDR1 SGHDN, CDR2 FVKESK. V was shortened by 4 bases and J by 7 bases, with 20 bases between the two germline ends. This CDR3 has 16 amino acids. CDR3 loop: CASSLRAGSYDNEQFF. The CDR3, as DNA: TGTGCCAGCAGCCTACGAGCCGGTTCCTACGATAATGAGCAGTTCTTC. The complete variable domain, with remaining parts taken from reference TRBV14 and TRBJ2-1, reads EAGVTQFPSHSVIEKGQTVTLRCDPISGHDNLYWYRRVMGKEIKFLLHFVKESKQDESGMPNNRFLAERTGGTYSTLKVQPAELEDSGVYFCASSLRAGSYDNEQFFGPGTRLTVL.